A single sample is the source of the 18 T cell receptor beta chains below, sequenced in a study of blood T cell repertoires in COVID-19. Clones were read by immunoSEQ multiplex PCR, and TCRdb kept only the in-frame ones, dropping some. Of some 200,000 clones in the sample, 84% were seen once. Sequenced material: peripheral blood. All receptors come from a woman older than 75 with COVID-19, enrolled during active disease.

This chain links TRBV23-1 with TRBJ1-2; D gene unclear. TRBV23-1 is filed as an ORF, its function uncertain. CDR3 length: 17 amino acids. V was clipped by 6 bases and J by 0 bases, with 20 bases between them. The CDR3 sequence is CASSPRVGPPANYGYTF. In nucleotides, the CDR3 is TGCGCCAGCAGCCCGAGGGTCGGACCTCCGGCTAACTATGGCTACACCTTC.

The CDR3 protein is CASSTTGNYNEQFF. The CDR3 DNA is TGCGCCAGCAGCACCACCGGGAACTACAATGAGCAGTTCTTC. The chain recombines TRBV5-1 with TRBJ2-1; tentatively, D is TRBD2 (5 bases). Trimming cost V 4 bases and J 3 bases, with 11 bases left between them. The CDR3 is 14 amino acids. Germline CDR1 reads SGHRS; CDR2 reads YFSETQ.

V and J are TRBV5-1 and TRBJ2-7; possible D gene TRBD1, 5 bases. The CDR3 length is 14 residues. Trimming shortened V by 7 bases and J by 5 bases, and 19 bases separated the two germline ends. The V gene's germline CDR1 is SGHRS and CDR2 YFSETQ. The CDR3 is CASQPDRTGNEQYF. CDR3 DNA: TGCGCCAGCCAGCCCGACAGAACCGGCAACGAGCAGTACTTC.

The chain is built from TRBV3-1 (or the pseudogene TRBV3-2) and TRBJ2-7; 10 bases fit TRBD1. This CDR3 has 14 residues. Germline V gene lookup returns CDR1 LGHDT and CDR2 YNNKEL (reference sequence). The trim removed 9 bases at V and 7 bases at J, leaving 12 bases unmatched. DNA of the CDR3: TGTGCCAGTCGGGGGACAGGGGCCGCCTTGGAGCAGTACTTC. Encoded protein: CASRGTGAALEQYF.

In this sample, this clone turned up once. The V call is TRBV9, the J call TRBJ1-1; possible D gene TRBD1, 5 bases. The V end was cut by 4 bases, the J end by 4 bases, with 20 bases between. The V gene's germline CDR1 is SGDLS and CDR2 YYNGEE. This CDR3 spans 16 amino acids. Written as DNA, the CDR3 is TGTGCCAGCAGCCCTCTGACAGTCCCCGGGGGCACTGAAGCTTTCTTT. Protein product: CASSPLTVPGGTEAFF.

Many counts were recorded for this clone. This chain joins TRBV2 and TRBJ2-2; TRBD2 matches at 10 bases. The CDR3 contains 15 residues. J was trimmed by 6 bases and V by 7 bases; bases with no gene match: 8. Germline V CDR1 and CDR2: SNHLY, FYNNEI. The CDR3 DNA sequence: TGTGCCAGCACCGAGCTAGCGGGGGCGGCCGGGGAGCTGTTTTTT. Its protein product is CASTELAGAAGELFF.

The chain combines TRBV7-3 with TRBJ2-7; D is possibly TRBD2 (5 bases). Per the germline V gene, CDR1 is SGHTA and CDR2 is FQGTGA. Trimming took 5 bases from V and 3 from J, leaving 11 bases between them. The CDR3 is made up of 13 amino acids. CDR3 DNA sequence: TGTGCCAGCAGCCCCGACGGGGACTACGAGCAGTACTTC. Amino acid sequence: CASSPDGDYEQYF.

This rearrangement joins TRBV20-1 to TRBJ1-1; D gene unclear. Germline assignment: CDR1 DFQATT and CDR2 SNEGSKA (reference sequence). This CDR3 region has 11 residues. V shed 6 bases and J shed 4 bases, with 9 bases lying between them. The CDR3 is CSALGFTEAFF. As DNA, the CDR3 is TGCAGTGCCCTAGGTTTCACTGAAGCTTTCTTT.

V usage is TRBV9 and J usage is TRBJ2-3; 9 bases match TRBD2. The germline V gene has CDR1 SGDLS and CDR2 YYNGEE. The CDR3 consists of 18 residues. V shed 0 bases, J shed 0 bases, and the junction held 8 bases outside the gene matches. CDR3 bases: TGTGCCAGCAGCGTAGGGCTTGCTAGCGGGACTAGCACAGATACGCAGTATTTT. Translated: CASSVGLASGTSTDTQYF. Looking up the rest from reference TRBV9 and TRBJ2-3 gives the full variable domain: DSGVTQTPKHLITATGQRVTLRCSPRSGDLSVYWYQQSLDQGLQFLIQYYNGEERAKGNILERFSAQQFPDLHSELNLSSLELGDSALYFCASSVGLASGTSTDTQYFGPGTRLTVL.

The chain carries TRBV10-3 and TRBJ2-3, with 8 nucleotides matching TRBD2. This CDR3 is built from 16 residues. Germline CDR1 reads ENHRY; CDR2 reads SYGVKD. Trimming removed 3 bases from V and 1 base from J; junction bases left unmatched: 6. The CDR3 protein is CAISDKAGVGTDTQYF. In DNA form, the CDR3 reads TGTGCCATCAGTGATAAAGCGGGAGTTGGCACAGATACGCAGTATTTT.

CDR3 sequence (DNA): TGTGCCAGCAGCTTAGGTCGGGGCACTAGCGGTATCTCCTACAATGAGCAGTTCTTC. Its translation is CASSLGRGTSGISYNEQFF. The rearrangement uses TRBV7-9 and TRBJ2-1, with 8 bases that match TRBD2. V lost 1 base and J lost 0; bases outside the gene matches: 11. The germline V gene encodes CDR1 SEHNR and CDR2 FQNEAQ (reference sequence). There are 19 residues in the CDR3.

V and J are TRBV3-1 (or the pseudogene TRBV3-2) and TRBJ2-1; tentatively, D is TRBD2 (6 bases). In germline, CDR1 is LGHDT, CDR2 YNNKEL (reference sequence). The CDR3 has 15 amino acids. Between the trimmed V and J ends, which lost 6 bases and 4 bases, there was a span of 16 bases. CDR3 protein: CASSLPGGTYNEQFF. The CDR3 bases are TGTGCCAGCAGTCTTCCCGGGGGTACGTACAATGAGCAGTTCTTC.

The chain couples TRBV19 to TRBJ1-4, with D unclear. Germline CDR1 LNHDA, CDR2 SQIVND (reference sequence). The CDR3 covers 14 residues. V gave up 5 bases and J gave up 2 bases, with 9 bases separating them. Here the CDR3 reads CASSGGYTNEKLFF. In DNA form, the CDR3 reads TGTGCCAGTAGTGGAGGGTACACTAATGAAAAACTGTTTTTT.

J is TRBJ1-2 and V is TRBV11-2; D gene uncertain. V was cut by 4 bases and J by 5 bases, with 8 bases left in between. The length of the CDR3 is 12 residues. CDR1 SGHAT and CDR2 FQNNGV come from the germline V gene. The DNA of the CDR3 is TGTGCCAGCAGCTCGGAGACTTATGGCTACACCTTC. Encoded protein: CASSSETYGYTF.

V and J are TRBV2 and TRBJ2-7; 8 nucleotides match TRBD1. Germline V lookup: CDR1 SNHLY, CDR2 FYNNEI. The CDR3 sequence is 12 residues long. The trim removed 6 bases at V and 5 bases at J, leaving 3 bases unmatched. The CDR3 here is CASRAGGHEQYF. CDR3 DNA: TGTGCCAGCAGGGCAGGGGGCCACGAGCAGTACTTC.

The V call is TRBV2, the J call TRBJ1-4; a weak D match, TRBD1 (5 bases). This CDR3 contains 12 residues. Per germline, CDR1 SNHLY and CDR2 FYNNEI. The ends were cut back, 1 base at V and 12 bases at J, with 9 bases in the middle. This chain's CDR3 is CASSEGGPQLFF. The CDR3 DNA reads TGTGCCAGCAGTGAAGGGGGCCCTCAACTGTTTTTT.

The V gene is TRBV5-1, the J gene TRBJ2-6; 9 nucleotides match TRBD1. V shed 4 bases and J 4 bases; nucleotides not matched to a gene: 6. Germline CDR1 is SGHRS and CDR2 is YFSETQ. The length of the CDR3 is 16 residues. DNA for the CDR3: TGCGCCAGCAGCGGGGACAGGGCAAGAGGGGCCAACGTCCTGACTTTC. Translation: CASSGDRARGANVLTF.

This chain joins TRBV29-1 and TRBJ2-1, with 8 nucleotides matching TRBD2. The V gene's germline CDR1 is SQVTM and CDR2 ANQGSEA. J gave up 4 bases and V 4 bases, and 9 bases lay outside the gene matches. The CDR3 length is 15 residues. In DNA form, the CDR3 reads TGCAGCGTTGGGTCTAGCGGGCTAACATACAATGAGCAGTTCTTC. Its translation is CSVGSSGLTYNEQFF.